This entry lists 8 T cell receptor beta chains sequenced from one sample in a study of T cells in Graves' hyperthyroidism and ophthalmopathy. Researchers amplified the TCR beta CDR3 regions from RNA transcripts. Using the HTBI primer set, a first-round RT-PCR was run on the TCR CDR3. TCRdb called the multiplex PCR reads again in MiXCR, with one record for every CDR3 protein. The sample carries fewer than 650,000 distinct CDR3 sequences, about 14% recorded once. The specimen sequenced was blood. Every receptor here comes from a woman aged 30 to 39 with Graves' hyperthyroidism that later progressed to Graves' ophthalmopathy.

This clonotype was counted many times. V gene TRBV2 combines with J gene TRBJ2-3; maybe TRBD1 (6 bases). Trimming cost V 2 bases and J 6 bases, with 9 bases left between them. The germline V gene encodes CDR1 SNHLY and CDR2 FYNNEI. CDR3 length: 13 amino acids. The CDR3 region has the DNA TGTGCCAGCAGTGAACAGGGGATGGATACGCAGTATTTT. Its protein is CASSEQGMDTQYF.

This clonotype has more than one count but fewer than ten. The J gene is TRBJ2-3, the V gene TRBV6-1; D is possibly TRBD1 or TRBD2 (5 bases each). V was clipped by 5 bases and J by 3 bases, with 15 bases between them. The V gene's germline CDR1 is MNHNS and CDR2 SASEGT. This CDR3 spans 15 amino acids. CDR3 nucleotide sequence: TGTGCCAGCAGTCCTAGGAGAGGGGCTACAGATACGCAGTATTTT. It codes for CASSPRRGATDTQYF.

The chain has TRBV28 and TRBJ1-2; 11 nucleotides agree with TRBD1. Germline loops: CDR1 MDHEN, CDR2 SYDVKM. The CDR3 runs 15 residues. After removal of 4 bases from V and 8 bases from J, the junction contained 9 bases not matched to a gene. The CDR3 sequence: CASSSPGGTGGGYTF. The CDR3 coding sequence is TGTGCCAGCAGTTCTCCCGGGGGGACAGGGGGGGGCTACACCTTC.

In this sample, this clonotype turned up many times. This sequence joins TRBV30 and TRBJ1-1; D call uncertain. The V end lost 0 bases, the J end lost 0 bases, and 11 bases lay between the germline ends. Germline CDR1 is GTSNPN and CDR2 is SVGIG (reference sequence). The CDR3 covers 15 residues. CDR3 sequence reads: CAWSVPVGLNTEAFF. The DNA for the CDR3 is TGTGCCTGGAGTGTACCGGTAGGACTGAACACTGAAGCTTTCTTT.

As concerns this clonotype: With a much larger clone just one base away, this may be a read error. The chain is built from TRBV4-2 and TRBJ2-1; D gene uncertain. Per the germline V gene, CDR1 is LGHNA and CDR2 is YNFKEQ. The CDR3 has 16 amino acids. CDR3: CASSQVGVSSYNERFF. CDR3 bases: TGTGCCAGCAGCCAAGTGGGCGTAAGCTCCTACAATGAGCGGTTCTTC.

This clonotype was found many times. This chain connects TRBV10-2 to TRBJ2-7; the match to TRBD2 covers 11 bases. This CDR3 spans 14 amino acids. Trimming took 8 bases from V and 2 from J; bases not matched to a gene: 5. CDR1 is WSHSY and CDR2 is SAAADI in the germline V gene. The CDR3: CASSGLAEPYEQYF. The DNA for the CDR3 is TGCGCCAGCTCGGGACTAGCGGAACCCTACGAGCAGTACTTC.

This clonotype has ten or more counts. This chain uses TRBV29-1 with TRBJ2-1; 7 bases are a match to TRBD2. The CDR3 totals 17 residues. V lost 4 bases and J lost 9; bases outside the gene matches: 21. CDR1 is SQVTM and CDR2 is ANQGSEA in the germline V gene. For the CDR3, the DNA is TGCAGCGTTGGGGGGGGAATAGAGCTCCTTCGATCAGGTGAGCAGTTCTTC. This translates into CSVGGGIELLRSGEQFF.

This clonotype was recorded many times. The CDR3 region is CASSGGQGAFRGEKLFF. CDR3 DNA: TGTGCCAGCAGTGGAGGACAGGGCGCATTCAGGGGTGAAAAACTGTTTTTT. V and J are TRBV2 and TRBJ1-4, with 8 bases matching TRBD1. The CDR3 sequence is 17 residues long. With 4 bases clipped from V and 7 bases from J, the junction kept 14 bases outside the gene matches. Germline loops: CDR1 SNHLY, CDR2 FYNNEI. The full variable domain, in which reference TRBV2 and TRBJ1-4 provide the parts outside the CDR3, is EPEVTQTPSHQVTQMGQEVILRCVPISNHLYFYWYRQILGQKVEFLVSFYNNEISEKSEIFDDQFSVERPDGSNFTLKIRSTKLEDSAMYFCASSGGQGAFRGEKLFFGSGTQLSVL.